This passage covers 28 T cell receptor beta chains from one sample sequenced in a study of T cells after yellow fever vaccination. TCRdb redid the calling of the 5' RACE reads with MiXCR, one entry per CDR3 protein. The data show 620,000 or so distinct CDR3 sequences, about 15% seen once. Sequencing used PBMCs, obtained 5 to 6 days after the first yellow fever vaccination. These receptors were collected from a man aged 18 to 29 who received the YFV17D yellow fever vaccine.

This clonotype was observed a few times. The rearrangement joins TRBV24-1 to TRBJ2-3, with D tentatively TRBD2 (6 bases). The germline CDR1 and CDR2 sequences are KGHDR and SFDVKD. Trimming left V 4 bases short and J 0 bases short, with 13 bases between. This CDR3 comprises 16 residues. The CDR3 nucleotides are TGTGCCACCAGTGACGGGACTCCTTCTAGCACAGATACGCAGTATTTT. Its translation is CATSDGTPSSTDTQYF.

This clonotype turned up a few times. The rearrangement uses TRBV29-1 and TRBJ2-3, with D possibly TRBD1 on 5 matching bases. The CDR3 contains 12 residues. CDR1 and CDR2 (germline): SQVTM, ANQGSEA. The V and J ends lost 5 bases and 6 bases respectively, with 12 bases between them. The CDR3 nucleotides are TGCAGCGTTTCAGGGTCTACCGATACGCAGTATTTT. Its protein is CSVSGSTDTQYF.

This clonotype has at least ten counts. This chain uses TRBV11-2 with TRBJ2-3, with D possibly called TRBD1 or TRBD2 (5 bases each). This CDR3 has 14 amino acids. With 5 bases removed from V and 0 bases from J, the gap between germline ends came to 9 bases. The germline gives CDR1 SGHAT, CDR2 FQNNGV. In DNA, the CDR3 is TGTGCCAGCAGCGTGGGGGTTAGCACAGATACGCAGTATTTT. Translation: CASSVGVSTDTQYF.

This clonotype has just a few counts. The chain carries TRBV4-2 and TRBJ1-4; 11 bases align to TRBD1. Germline CDR1 LGHNA, CDR2 YNFKEQ. This CDR3 contains 16 residues. Trimming took 2 bases from V and 4 from J; bases not matched to a gene: 3. CDR3 protein: CASSQWTGGRNEKLFF. The CDR3 region has the DNA TGTGCCAGCAGCCAATGGACAGGGGGCCGTAATGAAAAACTGTTTTTT.

In its sample, this clonotype was seen a few times. The chain carries TRBV7-9 and TRBJ1-1; TRBD1 might be the D (6 bases). CDR3 length equals 16 residues. V dropped 0 bases and J dropped 4 bases, with 15 bases sitting between them. In germline, CDR1 is SEHNR, CDR2 FQNEAQ (reference sequence). This CDR3 reads CASSLAAGALGTEAFF. Written as DNA, the CDR3 is TGTGCCAGCAGCTTAGCGGCAGGGGCTCTGGGCACTGAAGCTTTCTTT.

The V call is TRBV4-1, the J call TRBJ2-2; 8 bases line up with TRBD1. V lost 4 bases, J lost 1 base, and 14 bases stayed unmatched. The CDR3 has 19 residues. CDR1 is MGHRA and CDR2 is YSYEKL in the germline V gene. CDR3 sequence: CASSPPLFRTGLNTGELFF. DNA for the CDR3: TGCGCCAGCAGCCCCCCATTGTTTAGGACAGGGTTGAACACCGGGGAGCTGTTTTTT.

The gene calls are TRBV20-1 and TRBJ1-5, with unresolved D. V was clipped by 0 bases and J by 6 bases, with 12 bases between them. CDR3 length equals 14 residues. The V gene's germline CDR1 is DFQATT and CDR2 SNEGSKA (reference sequence). Here the CDR3 DNA reads TGCAGTGCTAGAGATCCCCGGGTTCGTCAGCCCCAGCATTTT. This gives the protein CSARDPRVRQPQHF.

This clonotype was counted many times. The V and J genes are TRBV7-9 and TRBJ1-6; TRBD1 aligns across 7 bases. CDR1 is SEHNR, CDR2 FQNEAQ, per germline (reference sequence). The V and J ends lost 1 base and 4 bases, in that order; junction bases with no gene match: 4. CDR3 size: 16 residues. Here the CDR3 reads CASSLGTGAYNSPLHF. CDR3 DNA: TGTGCCAGCAGCTTAGGGACAGGTGCTTATAATTCACCCCTCCACTTT.

This clonotype was counted only a few times. The chain links TRBV19 to TRBJ2-5; 10 bases map to TRBD1. Germline V gene sequence: CDR1 LNHDA, CDR2 SQIVND (reference sequence). V gave up 5 bases and J gave up 7 bases; unmatched junction bases: 7. CDR3 length: 14 residues. The CDR3 sequence: CASSGTGVAGTQYF. For the CDR3, the DNA is TGTGCCAGTAGTGGGACAGGGGTGGCTGGGACCCAGTACTTC.

This chain uses TRBV13 with TRBJ2-5, with D perhaps assigned TRBD1 or TRBD2 (5 bases each). V was pared by 5 bases and J by 2 bases, with 21 bases between. The CDR3 is 17 amino acids. Germline CDR1 and CDR2: PRHDT and FYEKMQ (reference sequence). This chain's CDR3 is CASSIRHQGPLQETQYF. In DNA form, the CDR3 reads TGTGCCAGCAGCATACGGCACCAGGGACCGCTACAAGAGACCCAGTACTTC.

This clonotype was seen only a few times. The chain has TRBV12-3 or TRBV12-4 and TRBJ2-3, with 9 positions matching TRBD2. V trimming: 3 bases; J trimming: 0 bases; junction bases outside the gene matches: 10. CDR3 length: 18 residues. CDR3 protein: CASSFRGGAVRSTDTQYF. CDR3 bases: TGTGCCAGCAGTTTCCGCGGGGGGGCCGTTAGAAGCACAGATACGCAGTATTTT.

This clonotype appeared a single time. V and J are TRBV6-5 and TRBJ1-6; 8 positions match TRBD1. The length of the CDR3 is 19 residues. J was trimmed by 5 bases and V by 0 bases; bases with no gene match: 12. Germline assignment: CDR1 MNHEY and CDR2 SVGAGI. CDR3 amino acids: CASSYSLPGGAHNNSPLHF. DNA of the CDR3: TGTGCCAGCAGTTACTCTCTTCCAGGGGGCGCCCACAATAATTCACCCCTCCACTTT.

This rearrangement joins TRBV6-5 to TRBJ1-1; D gene unclear. This CDR3 is 14 amino acids long. V gave up 3 bases and J gave up 5 bases, with 13 bases separating them. The germline V gene has CDR1 MNHEY and CDR2 SVGAGI. CDR3 in amino acids: CASSYEGMRTEAFF. The CDR3, as DNA: TGTGCCAGCAGTTATGAGGGTATGAGGACTGAAGCTTTCTTT.

This clonotype was detected ten times or more. The gene calls are TRBV6-6 and TRBJ1-1; TRBD1 aligns across 9 bases. CDR1 and CDR2 from the germline V gene are MNHNY and SVGAGI (reference sequence). V shed 4 bases, J shed 7 bases, and the junction held 4 bases outside the gene matches. CDR3 length equals 13 residues. In DNA form, the CDR3 reads TGTGCCAGCAGTTCGACAGGGGGAGGTGAAGCTTTCTTT. It is translated as CASSSTGGGEAFF.

This clonotype has more than one count but fewer than ten. The chain combines TRBV7-9 with TRBJ2-2, with D perhaps TRBD1 (5 bases). The CDR3 has 15 amino acids. The germline V gene has CDR1 SEHNR and CDR2 FQNEAQ (reference sequence). Trimming pared 4 bases from V and 1 base from J, leaving 10 bases between. This chain's CDR3 is CASSSSDRNTGELFF. The CDR3 DNA reads as TGTGCCAGCAGCTCGTCCGACAGGAACACCGGGGAGCTGTTTTTT.

CDR3 DNA: TGTGCCAGCTCACCGAACTTCCCGAACACTGAAGCTTTCTTT. It translates to CASSPNFPNTEAFF. The rearrangement joins TRBV18 to TRBJ1-1; D uncertain. CDR1 KGHSH and CDR2 LQKENI come from the germline V gene. The CDR3 has 14 residues. The ends were cut back, 3 bases at V and 1 base at J, with 9 bases in the middle.

The V call is TRBV18, the J call TRBJ2-5, with D perhaps matching TRBD1 (5 bases). The ends were cut back, 3 bases at V and 1 base at J, with 12 bases in the middle. Germline V gene data show CDR1 as KGHSH and CDR2 as LQKENI. The CDR3 is made up of 15 amino acids. The CDR3 loop is CASSPRWGLQETQYF. CDR3 nucleotide sequence: TGTGCCAGCTCACCCCGATGGGGCCTCCAAGAGACCCAGTACTTC.

V and J are TRBV9 and TRBJ1-2; 9 nucleotides align to TRBD1. The V gene's germline CDR1 is SGDLS and CDR2 YYNGEE. The CDR3 totals 15 residues. Trimming took 3 bases from V and 6 from J; bases not matched to a gene: 9. The CDR3: CASSAGTGNVDGYTF. The DNA of the CDR3 is TGTGCCAGCAGCGCAGGGACAGGGAACGTGGATGGCTACACCTTC.

The chain employs TRBV12-3 or TRBV12-4 and TRBJ2-1; TRBD2 matches at 13 bases. The junction had 0 bases not matched to a gene; V was cut back by 4 bases and J by 9 bases. CDR3 length: 13 amino acids. The CDR3 region has the DNA TGTGCCAGCAGTTGGACTAGCGGGAGTGAGCAGTTCTTC. It yields the protein CASSWTSGSEQFF.

A few counts support this clonotype. V usage is TRBV9 and J usage is TRBJ1-5; D is undetermined. V was pared by 0 bases and J by 5 bases, with 12 bases between. This CDR3 has 15 residues. The germline V gene encodes CDR1 SGDLS and CDR2 YYNGEE. The CDR3 DNA reads TGTGCCAGCAGCGTAGGCGACGGACCTTATCAGCCCCAGCATTTT. This encodes CASSVGDGPYQPQHF.

This clonotype occurred a few times. The chain couples TRBV30 to TRBJ1-3; perhaps TRBD1 as D (6 bases). Trimming left V 0 bases short and J 6 bases short, with 9 bases between. Germline V CDR1 and CDR2: GTSNPN, SVGIG (reference sequence). The CDR3 is made up of 13 amino acids. The CDR3 loop is CAWSVAGANTIYF. CDR3 DNA: TGTGCCTGGAGTGTAGCAGGGGCAAACACCATATATTTT.

This clonotype was counted between two and nine times. V gene TRBV15 combines with J gene TRBJ2-7; no reliable D call. CDR1 and CDR2 (germline): LNHNV, YYDKDF (reference sequence). Deletions cut 0 bases from V and 5 bases from J, with 8 bases between. The CDR3 has 13 residues. The CDR3 loop reads CATSRDRANEQYF. The CDR3 DNA follows: TGTGCCACCAGCAGAGATAGGGCCAACGAGCAGTACTTC.

The chain uses TRBV20-1 and TRBJ1-5; D is unclear. The CDR3 length is 13 residues. The V gene lost 2 bases and the J gene lost 8 bases, with 13 bases spanning the gap. Germline-derived CDR1 and CDR2 are DFQATT and SNEGSKA (reference sequence). The CDR3 region is CSARREVREPQHF. CDR3 bases: TGCAGTGCTAGAAGGGAAGTCCGGGAGCCCCAGCATTTT.

There are many counts of this clonotype. This chain uses TRBV7-2 with TRBJ1-1; 7 nucleotides agree with TRBD1. CDR3 length: 15 residues. Per the germline V gene, CDR1 is SGHTA and CDR2 is FQGNSA. Trimming took 2 bases from V and 9 from J; bases not matched to a gene: 12. The CDR3 is CASSLQVQLGQKAFF. DNA for the CDR3: TGTGCCAGCAGCTTACAAGTGCAGCTGGGACAGAAAGCTTTCTTT.

This clonotype was counted between two and nine times. The chain recombines TRBV12-3 or TRBV12-4 with TRBJ2-1; maybe TRBD1 (6 bases). The CDR3 consists of 19 residues. Trimming stripped 6 bases from V and 8 bases from J, with 32 bases between. CDR3 loop: CASSETPGQGRFGFDEQFF. For the CDR3, the DNA is TGTGCCAGCAGCGAGACCCCCGGGCAGGGGCGCTTCGGTTTTGATGAGCAGTTCTTC.

This clonotype showed up just a few times. The chain has TRBV12-3 or TRBV12-4 and TRBJ1-2; 8 nucleotides line up with TRBD1. Trimming removed 2 bases from V and 4 bases from J; junction bases left unmatched: 3. This CDR3 contains 14 residues. The CDR3 is CASSLNRGSYGYTF. CDR3 in DNA: TGTGCCAGCAGTTTAAACAGGGGGTCCTATGGCTACACCTTC.

The chain couples TRBV4-3 to TRBJ2-1, with D unresolved. With 4 bases removed from V and 3 bases from J, the gap between germline ends came to 25 bases. The germline gives CDR1 LGHNA, CDR2 YSLEER. CDR3 length: 19 amino acids. This CDR3 reads CASSRDHRWGDPDYNEQFF. The CDR3 region has the DNA TGCGCCAGCAGCCGAGACCACCGGTGGGGTGACCCCGACTACAATGAGCAGTTCTTC.

As to this clonotype: Since a much larger clone is just one base distant, this may be a read error. The gene calls are TRBV7-8 and TRBJ1-1, with 10 bases matching TRBD1. The trim removed 5 bases at V and 6 bases at J, leaving 6 bases unmatched. This CDR3 is 14 amino acids long. Germline CDR1 reads SGHVS; CDR2 reads FQNEAQ. The CDR3 sequence: CASSPGQGDAEAFF. The CDR3 coding sequence is TGTGCCAGCAGCCCAGGACAGGGGGACGCTGAAGCTTTCTTT.